This is a list of T cell receptor beta chains from one sample in a study of blood T cell repertoires in COVID-19. Data came from immunoSEQ multiplex PCR; TCRdb stores just in-frame clones and leaves some out. The repertoire holds approximately 130,000 clones, more than 80% seen once, with about 27% in the top ten. Material for sequencing was peripheral blood. Receptor source: a man aged 65-85 years with active or convalescent COVID-19. Each CDR3 is given with its conserved first and last residue. The order of the fields is J gene, V gene, CDR3 protein.

>TRBJ2-5|TRBV6-5
CASSYGSVADDTQYF
>TRBJ1-3|TRBV6-5
CASLGGSGNTIYF
>TRBJ2-7|TRBV6-2/TRBV6-3
CASSFGDRAYEQYF
>TRBJ2-1|TRBV30
CAWGPRNEQFF
>TRBJ2-2|TRBV3-1/TRBV3-2
CASSRTSGRALNTGELFF
>TRBJ2-3|TRBV5-4
CASRFWGRDTQYF
>TRBJ2-3|TRBV4-2
CASTMGLLAADTQYF
>TRBJ1-6|TRBV28
CASSLRLGGGSPLHF
>TRBJ2-3|TRBV14
CASSPRGGGTDTQYF
>TRBJ2-1|TRBV19
CASSSRTSGSHEQFF
>TRBJ2-1|TRBV28
CASSARLAGYNEQFF
>TRBJ1-6|TRBV28
CASSLGSAGSPLHF
>TRBJ2-4|TRBV6-6
CASSLAGEAKNIQYF
>TRBJ2-3|TRBV7-3
CASSLLATASTDTQYF
>TRBJ2-6|TRBV10-2
CASLGGGVGANVLTF
>TRBJ2-2|TRBV28
CASSWAGGNTGELFF
>TRBJ2-5|TRBV7-3
CASNPQGEETQYF
>TRBJ2-6|TRBV28
CASSLRRQGPGANVLTF
>TRBJ1-3|TRBV27
CASRLGGSGNTIYF
>TRBJ1-2|TRBV20-1
CSAGRGYGYTF
>TRBJ2-1|TRBV6-5
CASSIAGGPGNEQFF
>TRBJ1-5|TRBV6-2/TRBV6-3
CASTPGRGSNQPQHF
>TRBJ2-5|TRBV28
CASSLLVARTGGETQYF
>TRBJ1-1|TRBV5-8
CASSLVNRNTEAFF
>TRBJ2-7|TRBV4-2
CASSQDWGTSGTGQYF
>TRBJ1-2|TRBV30
CAWSVLDSYGYTF
>TRBJ2-7|TRBV27
CASSESGEQYF
>TRBJ2-5|TRBV2
CASSEVTSETQYF
>TRBJ2-3|TRBV10-1
CASSDYRNLDTQYF
>TRBJ1-3|TRBV6-5
CASSYNAGQGTGTIYF
>TRBJ2-3|TRBV5-1
CASSLQLAGGTDTQYF
>TRBJ2-3|TRBV7-4
CASSFAPGLSDTQYF
>TRBJ1-4|TRBV28
CASRGSGKLFF
>TRBJ1-4|TRBV4-1
CASSQAVIRFRTNEKLFF
>TRBJ2-1|TRBV11-2
CASSAGGYYEQFF
>TRBJ1-4|TRBV7-9
CASSLGGSTNEKLFF
>TRBJ2-7|TRBV28
CASSSKAGGTYEQYF
>TRBJ2-3|TRBV18
CASSLKKQGPGDTQYF
>TRBJ1-3|TRBV3-1/TRBV3-2
CASRQGVTGNTIYF
>TRBJ2-7|TRBV7-3
CASSLDGGNSYEQYF
>TRBJ2-7|TRBV11-3
CASSYAAGGAYEQYF
>TRBJ2-3|TRBV7-9
CASSQGAGDGDTQYF
>TRBJ2-2|TRBV28
CASSSRLAGVTGELFF
>TRBJ1-3|TRBV7-2
CASSLVQGLGGNTIYF
>TRBJ2-1|TRBV27
CASWALDYNEQFF
>TRBJ1-1|TRBV2
CASRGTVWTEAFF
>TRBJ1-6|TRBV18
CASSRDRSGSSLHF
>TRBJ2-5|TRBV28
CASSLPTGAETQYF
>TRBJ2-1|TRBV25-1
CASSESPGGRNEQFF
>TRBJ1-2|TRBV4-1
CASSQVIGGYGYTF